This T cell receptor beta chain was retrieved from a study of shared clonotypes between healthy human individuals. Background on the study: Donors consisted of two women and a few men between 18 and 49. Each donor's CD8 memory used one plate, CD8 naive two, each CD4 subset three.

Concerning this clone: As yet, its antigen is unknown.

The table came from immunoSEQ multiplex PCR; TCRdb's copy has only in-frame clones and leaves some out. The repertoire holds around 690,000 clones, about 90% seen once, with 30% to 40% in the top ten. CDR1 and CDR2 from the germline V gene are MNHEY and SMNVEV (reference sequence). The CDR3 loop spans 16 amino acids. Trimming removed 6 bases at V and 0 bases at J, with 14 bases between. Overall study findings and caveats: The study found lower generation probabilities in non-shared clonotypes than in those shared by all four donors. The diversity represented, both genetic and in exposure history, was limited by few donors.

This sequence originates from a man between 18 and 29 years old in good health. Some clones in this sample may be carry-over from other donors' samples. Input material: memory CD8+ T cells from PBMCs. The subset was: CD45RO+ cells pooled with CCR7-negative TemRA cells. The chain combines TRBV27 with TRBJ2-2; D ambiguous. CDR3 sequence: CASRSSQTANTGELFF. The CDR3 DNA is TGTGCCAGCAGATCATCTCAAACAGCGAACACCGGGGAGCTGTTTTTT.